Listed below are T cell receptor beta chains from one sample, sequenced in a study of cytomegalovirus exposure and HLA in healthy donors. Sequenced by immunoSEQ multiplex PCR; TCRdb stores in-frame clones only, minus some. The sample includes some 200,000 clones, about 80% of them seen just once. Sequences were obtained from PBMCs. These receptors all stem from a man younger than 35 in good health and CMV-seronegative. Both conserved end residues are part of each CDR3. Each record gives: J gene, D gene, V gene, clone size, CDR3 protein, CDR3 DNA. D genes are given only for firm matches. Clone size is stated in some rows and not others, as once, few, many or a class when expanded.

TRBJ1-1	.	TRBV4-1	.	CASSQDNMVVSAEAFF	TGCGCCAGCAGCCAAGACAATATGGTAGTGAGTGCTGAAGCTTTCTTT
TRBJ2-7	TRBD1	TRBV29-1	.	CSVEEWGQTYEQYF	TGCAGCGTTGAAGAGTGGGGACAGACCTACGAGCAGTACTTC
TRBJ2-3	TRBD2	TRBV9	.	CARRGTSGSIPTDTQYF	TGTGCCAGAAGAGGGACTAGCGGGAGTATCCCCACAGATACGCAGTATTTT
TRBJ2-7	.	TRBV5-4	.	CASSLDRAPYEQYF	TGTGCCAGCAGCTTGGACAGGGCCCCGTACGAGCAGTACTTC
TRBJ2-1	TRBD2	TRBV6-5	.	CASSDEREGPDEQFF	TGTGCCAGCAGCGATGAGCGGGAGGGCCCGGATGAGCAGTTCTTC
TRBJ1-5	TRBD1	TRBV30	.	CAWSGTGLNQPQHF	TGTGCCTGGTCCGGGACAGGGTTGAATCAGCCCCAGCATTTT
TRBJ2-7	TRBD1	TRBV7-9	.	CASRKWDSSDYEQYF	TGTGCCAGCAGAAAGTGGGACAGTTCGGACTACGAGCAGTACTTC
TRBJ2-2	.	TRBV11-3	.	CASSFRLAGELFF	TGTGCCAGCAGCTTCCGACTAGCCGGGGAGCTGTTTTTT
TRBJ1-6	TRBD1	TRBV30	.	CAWSPGQGGSPLHF	TGTGCCTGGAGTCCGGGACAGGGAGGATCACCCCTCCACTTT
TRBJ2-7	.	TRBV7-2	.	CASSSPHSFPYYEQYF	TGTGCCAGCAGCTCACCCCACTCCTTCCCCTACTACGAGCAGTACTTC
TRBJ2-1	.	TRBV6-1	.	CASSRSYNEQFF	TGTGCCAGCAGCCGCTCCTACAATGAGCAGTTCTTC
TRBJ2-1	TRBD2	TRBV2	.	CASSGDIGWGTRLNEQFF	TGTGCCAGCAGTGGGGATATTGGTTGGGGGACTAGACTTAATGAGCAGTTCTTC
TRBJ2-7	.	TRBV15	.	CATSRDMGRGNEQYF	TGTGCCACCAGCAGAGATATGGGAAGGGGGAACGAGCAGTACTTC
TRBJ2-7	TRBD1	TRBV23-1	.	CASSPRGQCEQYF	TGCGCCAGCAGTCCCAGGGGGCAATGCGAGCAGTACTTC
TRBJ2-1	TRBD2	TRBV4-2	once	CASSQRTSGPYNEQFF	TGTGCCAGCAGCCAGAGGACTAGCGGTCCCTACAATGAGCAGTTCTTC
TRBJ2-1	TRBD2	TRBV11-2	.	CASQLAAPTYNEQFF	TGTGCCAGTCAACTAGCGGCCCCCACCTACAATGAGCAGTTCTTC
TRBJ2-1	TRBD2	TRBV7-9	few	CASSAASGSPGDEQFF	TGTGCCAGCAGCGCGGCTAGCGGGTCCCCCGGGGATGAGCAGTTCTTC
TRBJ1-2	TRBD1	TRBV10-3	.	CAIRGQGNYGYTF	TGTGCCATCAGGGGACAGGGGAACTATGGCTACACCTTC
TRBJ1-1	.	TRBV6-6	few	CASSPFNGDTEAFF	TGTGCCAGCAGCCCCTTCAACGGAGACACTGAAGCTTTCTTT
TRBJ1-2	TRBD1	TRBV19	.	CASSVDRGDGYTF	TGTGCCAGTAGTGTGGACAGGGGGGATGGCTACACCTTC
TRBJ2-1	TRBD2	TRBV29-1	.	CSVGTSGSYNEQFF	TGCAGCGTTGGGACTAGCGGCTCCTACAATGAGCAGTTCTTC
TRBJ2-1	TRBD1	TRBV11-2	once	CASSPFLLDRGNEQFF	TGTGCCAGCAGCCCCTTTTTGCTAGACAGGGGGAATGAGCAGTTCTTC
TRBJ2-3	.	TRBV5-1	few	CASSLQGTSTDTQYF	TGCGCCAGCAGCTTACAGGGAACTAGCACAGATACGCAGTATTTT
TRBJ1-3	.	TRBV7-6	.	CASSPAGHLSGNTIYF	TGTGCCAGCAGCCCAGCAGGGCACCTCTCTGGAAACACCATATATTTT
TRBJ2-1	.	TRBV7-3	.	CASSLSRNSYNEQFF	TGTGCCAGCAGCTTATCGCGGAACTCCTACAATGAGCAGTTCTTC
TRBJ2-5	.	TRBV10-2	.	CASSGSGTQYF	TGCGCCAGCAGTGGTTCAGGTACCCAGTACTTC
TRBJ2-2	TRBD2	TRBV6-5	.	CASSSGLAATGELFF	TGTGCCAGCAGTTCGGGACTAGCGGCCACGGGGGAGCTGTTTTTT
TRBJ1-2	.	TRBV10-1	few	CASSQGADYGYTF	TGCGCCAGCAGTCAGGGTGCCGACTATGGCTACACCTTC
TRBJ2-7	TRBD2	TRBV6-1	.	CASIPGTSGTYEQYF	TGTGCCAGCATACCCGGGACTAGCGGGACCTACGAGCAGTACTTC
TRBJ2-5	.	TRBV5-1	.	CASSLGGGRQETQYF	TGCGCCAGCAGCTTGGGCGGAGGTCGCCAAGAGACCCAGTACTTC
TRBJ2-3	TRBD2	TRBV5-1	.	CASSPGTSFTDTQYF	TGCGCCAGCAGCCCCGGGACTAGCTTCACAGATACGCAGTATTTT
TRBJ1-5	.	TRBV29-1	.	CSVVENSNQPQHF	TGCAGCGTTGTCGAGAATAGCAATCAGCCCCAGCATTTT
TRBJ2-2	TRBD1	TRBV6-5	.	CASSYSILQGTGELFF	TGTGCCAGCAGTTACTCGATATTACAGGGGACCGGGGAGCTGTTTTTT
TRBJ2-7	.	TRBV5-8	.	CASSFYGIMSYEQYF	TGTGCCAGCAGCTTCTACGGGATTATGTCCTACGAGCAGTACTTC
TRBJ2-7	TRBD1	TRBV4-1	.	CASSQGQGTPYEQYF	TGCGCCAGCAGCCAGGGACAGGGGACACCATACGAGCAGTACTTC
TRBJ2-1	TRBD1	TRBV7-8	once	CASSLGWYPGQGGNEQFF	TGTGCCAGCAGCTTAGGCTGGTACCCGGGACAGGGGGGAAATGAGCAGTTCTTC
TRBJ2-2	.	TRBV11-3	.	CASSFTTNTGELFF	TGTGCCAGCAGCTTCACTACCAACACCGGGGAGCTGTTTTTT
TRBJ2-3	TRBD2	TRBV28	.	CASSLPPPLRERSDTQYF	TGTGCCAGCAGTTTGCCCCCCCCACTGCGGGAGAGGTCAGATACGCAGTATTTT
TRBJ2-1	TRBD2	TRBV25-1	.	CASWGLAGDSYNEQFF	TGTGCCAGCTGGGGACTAGCGGGAGACTCCTACAATGAGCAGTTCTTC
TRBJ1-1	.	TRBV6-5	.	CASSYSSGLNTEAFF	TGTGCCAGCAGTTACTCCTCAGGGCTGAACACTGAAGCTTTCTTT
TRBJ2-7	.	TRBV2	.	CASTARARYEQYF	TGTGCCAGTACCGCCAGGGCCCGCTACGAGCAGTACTTC
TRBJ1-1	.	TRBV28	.	CASSFRQLEAFF	TGTGCCAGCAGTTTTAGACAGCTTGAAGCTTTCTTT
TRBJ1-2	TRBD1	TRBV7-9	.	CASSKGQGDVYGYTF	TGTGCCAGCAGCAAAGGACAGGGGGATGTCTATGGCTACACCTTC
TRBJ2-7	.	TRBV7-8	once	CASSLESGLLEQYF	TGTGCCAGCAGCTTAGAGTCAGGGCTCCTCGAGCAGTACTTC
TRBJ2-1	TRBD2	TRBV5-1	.	CASSQAGEGEQFF	TGCGCCAGCAGCCAAGCGGGAGAAGGTGAGCAGTTCTTC
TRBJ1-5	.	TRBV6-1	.	CASSEMGGNQPQHF	TGTGCCAGCAGTGAAATGGGGGGTAATCAGCCCCAGCATTTT
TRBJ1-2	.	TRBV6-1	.	CASMRTDRNYGYTF	TGTGCCAGCATGAGGACCGACAGGAACTATGGCTACACCTTC
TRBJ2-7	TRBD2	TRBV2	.	CASSDWAGGSYEQYF	TGTGCCAGCAGTGATTGGGCGGGAGGCTCCTACGAGCAGTACTTC
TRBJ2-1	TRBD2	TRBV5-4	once	CASSAPSRESEQFF	TGTGCCAGCAGCGCACCATCGCGGGAGAGTGAGCAGTTCTTC
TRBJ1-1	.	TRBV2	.	CASTWAGAFF	TGTGCCAGCACGTGGGCGGGAGCTTTCTTT
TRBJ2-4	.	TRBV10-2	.	CASQTGEFKNIQYF	TGCGCCAGCCAGACAGGAGAATTCAAAAACATTCAGTACTTC
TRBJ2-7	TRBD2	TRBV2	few	CAMLTSGSLEQYF	TGTGCCATGCTGACTAGCGGGAGTCTCGAGCAGTACTTC
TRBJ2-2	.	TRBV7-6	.	CASRPFYSANTGELFF	TGTGCCAGCAGACCCTTTTACTCTGCGAACACCGGGGAGCTGTTTTTT